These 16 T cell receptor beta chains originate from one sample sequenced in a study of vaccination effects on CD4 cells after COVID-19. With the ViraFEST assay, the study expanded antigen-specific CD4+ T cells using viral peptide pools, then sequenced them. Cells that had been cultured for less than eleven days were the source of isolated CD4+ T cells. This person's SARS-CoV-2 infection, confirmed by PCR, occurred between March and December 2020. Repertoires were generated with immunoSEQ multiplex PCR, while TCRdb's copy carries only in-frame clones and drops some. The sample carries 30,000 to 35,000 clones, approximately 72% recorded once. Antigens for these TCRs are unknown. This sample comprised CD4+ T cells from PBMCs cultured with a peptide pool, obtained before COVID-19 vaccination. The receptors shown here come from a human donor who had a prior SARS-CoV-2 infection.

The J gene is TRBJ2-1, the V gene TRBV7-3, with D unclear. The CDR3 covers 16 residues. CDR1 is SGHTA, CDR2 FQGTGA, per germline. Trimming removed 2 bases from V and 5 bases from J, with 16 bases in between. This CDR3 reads CASSLSLAPNNNEQFF. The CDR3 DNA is TGTGCCAGCAGCTTATCCCTGGCACCCAATAACAATGAGCAGTTCTTC. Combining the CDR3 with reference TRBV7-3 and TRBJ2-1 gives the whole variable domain GAGVSQTPSNKVTEKGKYVELRCDPISGHTALYWYRQSLGQGPEFLIYFQGTGAADDSGLPNDRFFAVRPEGSVSTLKIQRTERGDSAVYLCASSLSLAPNNNEQFFGPGTRLTVL.

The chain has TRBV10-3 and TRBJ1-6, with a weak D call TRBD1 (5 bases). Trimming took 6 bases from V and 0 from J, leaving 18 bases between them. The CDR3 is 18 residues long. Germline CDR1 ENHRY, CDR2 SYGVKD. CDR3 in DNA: TGTGCCATCAGCCCATGGACACCTGTAAGCTCCTATAATTCACCCCTCCACTTT. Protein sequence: CAISPWTPVSSYNSPLHF.

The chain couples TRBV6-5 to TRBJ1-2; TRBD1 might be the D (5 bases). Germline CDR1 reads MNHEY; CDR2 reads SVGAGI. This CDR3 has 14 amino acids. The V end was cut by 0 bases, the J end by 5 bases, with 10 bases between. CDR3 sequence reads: CASSYSRRQYGYTF. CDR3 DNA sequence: TGTGCCAGCAGTTACTCAAGGCGACAGTATGGCTACACCTTC.

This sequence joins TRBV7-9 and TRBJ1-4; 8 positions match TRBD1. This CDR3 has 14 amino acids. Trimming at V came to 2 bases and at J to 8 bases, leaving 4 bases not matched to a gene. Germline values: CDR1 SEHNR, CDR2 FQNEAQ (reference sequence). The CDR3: CASSLQQGGEKLFF. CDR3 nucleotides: TGTGCCAGCAGCTTACAACAGGGGGGCGAAAAACTGTTTTTT. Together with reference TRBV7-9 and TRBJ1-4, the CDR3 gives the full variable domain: DTGVSQNPRHKITKRGQNVTFRCDPISEHNRLYWYRQTLGQGPEFLTYFQNEAQLEKSRLLSDRFSAERPKGSFSTLEIQRTEQGDSAMYLCASSLQQGGEKLFFGSGTQLSVL.

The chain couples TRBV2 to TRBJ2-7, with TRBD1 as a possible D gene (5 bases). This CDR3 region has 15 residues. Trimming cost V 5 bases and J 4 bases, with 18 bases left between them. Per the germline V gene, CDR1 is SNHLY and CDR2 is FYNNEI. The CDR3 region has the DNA TGTGCCAGCAGTATCGCTCCGGACACGGTGTACGAGCAGTACTTC. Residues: CASSIAPDTVYEQYF.

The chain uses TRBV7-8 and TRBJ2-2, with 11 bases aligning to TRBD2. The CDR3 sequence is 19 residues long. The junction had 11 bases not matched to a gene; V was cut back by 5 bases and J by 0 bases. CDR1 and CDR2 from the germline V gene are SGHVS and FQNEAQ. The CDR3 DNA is TGTGCCAGCAGCCTCCCGGGACTAGCGGACTTATCGAACACCGGGGAGCTGTTTTTT. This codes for CASSLPGLADLSNTGELFF.

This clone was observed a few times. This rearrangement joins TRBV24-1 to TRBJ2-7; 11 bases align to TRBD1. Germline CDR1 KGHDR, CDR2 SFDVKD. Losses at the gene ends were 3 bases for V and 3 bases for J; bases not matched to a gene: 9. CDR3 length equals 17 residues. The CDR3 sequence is CATSDAPGQGGIYEQYF. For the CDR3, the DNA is TGTGCCACCAGTGATGCACCGGGACAGGGGGGAATCTACGAGCAGTACTTC.

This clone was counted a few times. In DNA, the CDR3 is TGCGCCAGCAGTCGGGACGGGGGGTACGAGCAGTACTTC. This encodes CASSRDGGYEQYF. V gene TRBV5-1 combines with J gene TRBJ2-7, with TRBD2 matching 7 bases. The length of the CDR3 is 13 residues. The ends lost 5 bases at V and 4 bases at J; junction bases unmatched: 6. Germline V CDR1 and CDR2: SGHRS, YFSETQ.

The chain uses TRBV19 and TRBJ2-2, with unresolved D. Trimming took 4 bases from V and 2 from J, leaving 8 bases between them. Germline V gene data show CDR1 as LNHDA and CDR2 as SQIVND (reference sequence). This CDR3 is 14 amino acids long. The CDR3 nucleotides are TGTGCCAGTAGTACCGGCCGAAACACCGGGGAGCTGTTTTTT. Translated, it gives CASSTGRNTGELFF. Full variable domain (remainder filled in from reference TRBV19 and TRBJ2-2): DGGITQSPKYLFRKEGQNVTLSCEQNLNHDAMYWYRQDPGQGLRLIYYSQIVNDFQKGDIAEGYSVSREKKESFPLTVTSAQKNPTAFYLCASSTGRNTGELFFGEGSRLTVL.

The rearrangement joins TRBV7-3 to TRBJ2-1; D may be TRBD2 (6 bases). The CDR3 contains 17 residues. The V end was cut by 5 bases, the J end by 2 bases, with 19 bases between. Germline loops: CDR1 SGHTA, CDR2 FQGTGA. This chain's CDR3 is CASSPDAPAGTYNEQFF. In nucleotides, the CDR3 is TGTGCCAGCAGCCCAGACGCCCCGGCGGGAACCTACAATGAGCAGTTCTTC.

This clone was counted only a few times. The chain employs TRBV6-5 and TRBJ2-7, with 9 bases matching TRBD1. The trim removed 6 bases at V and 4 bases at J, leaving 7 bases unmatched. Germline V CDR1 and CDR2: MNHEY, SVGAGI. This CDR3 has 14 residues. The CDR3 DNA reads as TGTGCCAGCAGACCCGGGACAGGGTCGTACGAGCAGTACTTC. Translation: CASRPGTGSYEQYF.

The CDR3 region is CASSPGVAITYNEQFF. CDR3 coding DNA: TGTGCCAGCAGCCCCGGAGTAGCGATTACCTACAATGAGCAGTTCTTC. V and J are TRBV3-1 (or the pseudogene TRBV3-2) and TRBJ2-1, with a possible D match to TRBD2 (5 bases). Between the trimmed V and J ends, which lost 4 bases and 2 bases, there was a span of 15 bases. The CDR3 sequence is 16 residues long. Germline values: CDR1 LGHDT, CDR2 YNNKEL (reference sequence).

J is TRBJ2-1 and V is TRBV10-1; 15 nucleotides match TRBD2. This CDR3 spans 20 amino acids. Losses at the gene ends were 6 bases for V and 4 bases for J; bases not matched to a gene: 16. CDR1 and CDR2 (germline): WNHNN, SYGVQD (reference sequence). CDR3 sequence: CASRETPGLAGGPLYNEQFF. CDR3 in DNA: TGCGCCAGCAGGGAGACACCGGGACTAGCGGGAGGCCCACTATACAATGAGCAGTTCTTC.

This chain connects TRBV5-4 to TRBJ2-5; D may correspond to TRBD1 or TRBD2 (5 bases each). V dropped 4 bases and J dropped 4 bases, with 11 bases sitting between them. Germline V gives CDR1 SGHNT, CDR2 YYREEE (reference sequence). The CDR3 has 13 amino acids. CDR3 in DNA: TGTGCCAGCAGCGTGGGGCGGGCAGAGACCCAGTACTTC. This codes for CASSVGRAETQYF.

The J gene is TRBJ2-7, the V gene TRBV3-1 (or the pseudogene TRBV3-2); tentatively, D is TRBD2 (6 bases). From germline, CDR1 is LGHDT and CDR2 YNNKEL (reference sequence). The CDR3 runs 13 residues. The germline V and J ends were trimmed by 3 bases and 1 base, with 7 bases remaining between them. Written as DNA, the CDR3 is TGTGCCAGCAGCCAGGGACTTTCCTACGAGCAGTACTTC. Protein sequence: CASSQGLSYEQYF.

The CDR3 coding sequence is TGTGCCAGCAGCCAAGGGGTAGGGGATACGCAGTATTTT. It specifies CASSQGVGDTQYF. The J gene is TRBJ2-3, the V gene TRBV3-1 (or the pseudogene TRBV3-2); no clear D. This CDR3 region has 13 residues. CDR1 and CDR2 (germline): LGHDT, YNNKEL (reference sequence). V lost 1 base and J 6 bases, leaving 8 bases between the germline ends.